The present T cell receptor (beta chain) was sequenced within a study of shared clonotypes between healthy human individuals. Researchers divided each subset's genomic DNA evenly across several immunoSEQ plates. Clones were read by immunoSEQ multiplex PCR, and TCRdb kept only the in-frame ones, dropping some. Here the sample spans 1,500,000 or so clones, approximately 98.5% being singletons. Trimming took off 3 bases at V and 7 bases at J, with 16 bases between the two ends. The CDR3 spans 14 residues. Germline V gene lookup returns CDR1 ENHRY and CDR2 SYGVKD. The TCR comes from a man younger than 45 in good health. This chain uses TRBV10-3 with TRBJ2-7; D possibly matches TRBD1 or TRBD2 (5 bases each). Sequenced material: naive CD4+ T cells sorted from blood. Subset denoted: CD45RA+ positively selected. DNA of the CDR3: TGTGCCATCAGTGACGGGACCCCCTCTAGGGAGCAGTACTTC. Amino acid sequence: CAISDGTPSREQYF.